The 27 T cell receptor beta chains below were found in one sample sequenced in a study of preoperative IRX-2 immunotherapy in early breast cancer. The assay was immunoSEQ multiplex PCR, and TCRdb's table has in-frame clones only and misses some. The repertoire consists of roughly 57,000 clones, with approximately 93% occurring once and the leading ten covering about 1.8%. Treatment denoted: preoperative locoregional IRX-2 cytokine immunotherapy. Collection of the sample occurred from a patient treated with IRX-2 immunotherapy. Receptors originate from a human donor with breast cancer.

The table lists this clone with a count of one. CDR3 DNA: TGCGCCAGCAGCCAAGATGCCGGGGAGGAAGAGACCCAGTACTTC. Translated, it gives CASSQDAGEEETQYF. The chain employs TRBV4-3 and TRBJ2-5; D is possibly TRBD2 (6 bases). CDR3 length: 15 residues. Looked up from germline, CDR1 is LGHNA and CDR2 is YSLEER. V was pared by 0 bases and J by 3 bases, with 11 bases between.

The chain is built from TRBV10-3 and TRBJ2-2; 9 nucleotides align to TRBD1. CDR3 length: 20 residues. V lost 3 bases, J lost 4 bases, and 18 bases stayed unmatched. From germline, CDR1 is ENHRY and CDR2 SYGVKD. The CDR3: CAISEFDRGKGLTPTGELFF. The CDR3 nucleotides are TGTGCCATCAGTGAATTCGACAGGGGGAAAGGGCTCACCCCCACCGGGGAGCTGTTTTTT.

In DNA form, the CDR3 reads TGTGCCAGCGGGGAGAGGAGGATGAACACTGAAGCTTTCTTT. As protein: CASGERRMNTEAFF. The rearrangement joins TRBV2 to TRBJ1-1, with D unresolved. V gave up 8 bases and J gave up 0 bases, with 13 bases separating them. In germline, CDR1 is SNHLY, CDR2 FYNNEI. The CDR3 contains 14 residues.

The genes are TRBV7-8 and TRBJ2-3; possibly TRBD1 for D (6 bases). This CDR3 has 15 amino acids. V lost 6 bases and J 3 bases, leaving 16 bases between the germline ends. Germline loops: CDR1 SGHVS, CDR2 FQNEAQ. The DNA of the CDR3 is TGTGCCAGCAGTTATTATGTAGGGGGAACAGATACGCAGTATTTT. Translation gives CASSYYVGGTDTQYF.

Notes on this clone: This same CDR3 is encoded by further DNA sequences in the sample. The CDR3 nucleotides read TGTGCCAGCTCACCAGACAGAAATCAGCCCCAGCATTTT. Translating gives CASSPDRNQPQHF. The V call is TRBV18, the J call TRBJ1-5; possibly TRBD1 for D (5 bases). This CDR3 spans 13 amino acids. Germline V CDR1 and CDR2: KGHSH, LQKENI. Deletions cut 2 bases from V and 4 bases from J, with 6 bases between.

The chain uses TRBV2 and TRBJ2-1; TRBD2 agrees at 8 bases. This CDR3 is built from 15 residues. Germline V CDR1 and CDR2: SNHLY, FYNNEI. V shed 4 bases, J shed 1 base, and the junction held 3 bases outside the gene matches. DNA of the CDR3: TGTGCCAGCAGTGGGGGCGGGAGGTCCTACAATGAGCAGTTCTTC. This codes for CASSGGGRSYNEQFF.

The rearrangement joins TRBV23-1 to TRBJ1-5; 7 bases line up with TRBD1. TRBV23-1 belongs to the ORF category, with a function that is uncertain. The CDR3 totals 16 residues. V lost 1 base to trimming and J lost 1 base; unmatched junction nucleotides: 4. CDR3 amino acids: CASSQCDRESNQPQHF. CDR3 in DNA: TGCGCCAGCAGTCAATGTGACAGGGAAAGCAATCAGCCCCAGCATTTT.

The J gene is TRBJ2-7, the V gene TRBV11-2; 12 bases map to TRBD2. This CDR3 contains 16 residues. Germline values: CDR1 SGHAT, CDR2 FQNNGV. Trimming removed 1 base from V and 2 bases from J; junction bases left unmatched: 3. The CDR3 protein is CASSLVRTSGAYEQYF. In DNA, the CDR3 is TGTGCCAGCAGCTTAGTTAGGACTAGCGGGGCCTACGAGCAGTACTTC.

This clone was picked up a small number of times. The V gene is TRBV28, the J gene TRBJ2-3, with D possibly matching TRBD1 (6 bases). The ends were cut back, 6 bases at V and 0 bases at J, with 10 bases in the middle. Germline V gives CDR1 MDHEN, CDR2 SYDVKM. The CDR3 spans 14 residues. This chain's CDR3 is CASSLDRSTDTQYF. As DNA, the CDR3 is TGTGCCAGCAGCCTCGACAGGAGCACAGATACGCAGTATTTT. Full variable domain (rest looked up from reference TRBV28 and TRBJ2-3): DVKVTQSSRYLVKRTGEKVFLECVQDMDHENMFWYRQDPGLGLRLIYFSYDVKMKEKGDIPEGYSVSREKKERFSLILESASTNQTSMYLCASSLDRSTDTQYFGPGTRLTVL.

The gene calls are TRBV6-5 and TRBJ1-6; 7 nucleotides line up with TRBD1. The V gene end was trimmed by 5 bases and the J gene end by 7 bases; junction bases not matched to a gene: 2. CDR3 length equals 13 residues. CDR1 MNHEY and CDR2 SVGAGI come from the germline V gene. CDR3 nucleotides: TGTGCCAGCAGTCGACAGGGAAATTCACCCCTCCACTTT. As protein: CASSRQGNSPLHF.

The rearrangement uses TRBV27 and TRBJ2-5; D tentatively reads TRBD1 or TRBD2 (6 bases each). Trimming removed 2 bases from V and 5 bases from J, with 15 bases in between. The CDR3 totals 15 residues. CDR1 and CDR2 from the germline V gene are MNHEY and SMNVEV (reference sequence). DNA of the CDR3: TGTGCCAGCAGTTTAGTACTAGGAGGGGGGGAGACCCAGTACTTC. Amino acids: CASSLVLGGGETQYF.

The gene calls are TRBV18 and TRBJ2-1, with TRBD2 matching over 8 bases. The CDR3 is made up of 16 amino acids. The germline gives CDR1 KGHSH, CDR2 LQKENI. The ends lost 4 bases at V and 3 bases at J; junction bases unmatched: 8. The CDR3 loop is CASSRDSGASYNEQFF. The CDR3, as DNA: TGTGCCAGCTCACGGGATAGCGGGGCGAGCTACAATGAGCAGTTCTTC.

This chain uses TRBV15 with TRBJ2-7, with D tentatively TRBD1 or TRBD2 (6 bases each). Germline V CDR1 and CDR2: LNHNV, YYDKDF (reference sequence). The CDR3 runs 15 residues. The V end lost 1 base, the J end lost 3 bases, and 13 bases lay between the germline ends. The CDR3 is CATSRGGLGGYEQYF. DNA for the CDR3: TGTGCCACCAGCAGAGGGGGGCTGGGGGGCTACGAGCAGTACTTC.

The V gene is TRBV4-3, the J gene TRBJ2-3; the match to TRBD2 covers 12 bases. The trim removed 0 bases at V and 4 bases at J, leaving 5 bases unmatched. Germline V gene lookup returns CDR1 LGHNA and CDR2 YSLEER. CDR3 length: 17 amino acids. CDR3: CASSQDPPSGGADTQYF. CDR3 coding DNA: TGCGCCAGCAGCCAAGATCCGCCTAGCGGGGGGGCAGATACGCAGTATTTT.

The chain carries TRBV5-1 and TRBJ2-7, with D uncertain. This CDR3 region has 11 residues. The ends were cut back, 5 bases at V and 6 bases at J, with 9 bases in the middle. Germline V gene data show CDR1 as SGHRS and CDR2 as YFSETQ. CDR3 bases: TGCGCCAGCAGGATCCGGGTCGAGCAGTACTTC. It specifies CASRIRVEQYF. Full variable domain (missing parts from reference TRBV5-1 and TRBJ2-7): KAGVTQTPRYLIKTRGQQVTLSCSPISGHRSVSWYQQTPGQGLQFLFEYFSETQRNKGNFPGRFSGRQFSNSRSEMNVSTLELGDSALYLCASRIRVEQYFGPGTRLTVT.

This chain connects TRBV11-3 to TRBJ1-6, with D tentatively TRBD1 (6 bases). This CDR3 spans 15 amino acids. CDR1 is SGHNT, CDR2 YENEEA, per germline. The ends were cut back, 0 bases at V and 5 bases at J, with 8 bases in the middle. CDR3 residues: CASSLDGQHNSPLHF. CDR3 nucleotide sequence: TGTGCCAGCAGCTTAGATGGACAGCATAATTCACCCCTCCACTTT.

The CDR3 bases are TGTGCCAGCGCCCCTTATGTGACCGGGGAGCTGTTTTTT. It yields the protein CASAPYVTGELFF. The rearrangement uses TRBV27 and TRBJ2-2, with D hard to call. CDR3 size: 13 residues. V was cut by 8 bases and J by 5 bases, with 12 bases left in between. CDR1 MNHEY and CDR2 SMNVEV come from the germline V gene (reference sequence).

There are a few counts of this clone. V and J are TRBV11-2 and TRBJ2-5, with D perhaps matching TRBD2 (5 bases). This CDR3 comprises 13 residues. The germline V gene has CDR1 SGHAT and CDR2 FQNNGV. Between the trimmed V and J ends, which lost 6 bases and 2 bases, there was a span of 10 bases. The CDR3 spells CASRKPGQETQYF. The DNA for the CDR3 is TGTGCCAGCAGGAAACCGGGACAAGAGACCCAGTACTTC.

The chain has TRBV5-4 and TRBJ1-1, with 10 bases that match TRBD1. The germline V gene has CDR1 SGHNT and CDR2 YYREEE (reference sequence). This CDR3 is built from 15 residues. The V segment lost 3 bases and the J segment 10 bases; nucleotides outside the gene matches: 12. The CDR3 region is CASSSYGTGALRAFF. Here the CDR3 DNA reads TGTGCCAGCAGCTCATACGGGACAGGGGCGTTGCGAGCTTTCTTT.

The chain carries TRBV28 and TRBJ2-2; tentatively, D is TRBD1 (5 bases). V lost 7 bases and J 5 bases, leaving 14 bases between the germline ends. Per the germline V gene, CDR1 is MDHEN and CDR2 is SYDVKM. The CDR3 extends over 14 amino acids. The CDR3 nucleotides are TGTGCCAGCATTGGGCAGGGTTGGACCGGGGAGCTGTTTTTT. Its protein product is CASIGQGWTGELFF. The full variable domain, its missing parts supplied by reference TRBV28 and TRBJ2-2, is DVKVTQSSRYLVKRTGEKVFLECVQDMDHENMFWYRQDPGLGLRLIYFSYDVKMKEKGDIPEGYSVSREKKERFSLILESASTNQTSMYLCASIGQGWTGELFFGEGSRLTVL.

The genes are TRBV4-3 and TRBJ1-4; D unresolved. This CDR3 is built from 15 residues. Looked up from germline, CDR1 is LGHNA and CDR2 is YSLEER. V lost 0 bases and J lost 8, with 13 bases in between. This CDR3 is CASSQDVGLWEKLFF. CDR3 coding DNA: TGCGCCAGCAGCCAAGACGTCGGTCTATGGGAAAAACTGTTTTTT.

The CDR3 nucleotides are TGCGCCAGCAGTCCGCGTGGAGGAGGGAGGTCAGATACGCAGTATTTT. Protein sequence: CASSPRGGGRSDTQYF. The chain employs TRBV4-3 and TRBJ2-3; maybe TRBD2 (6 bases). The germline V gene has CDR1 LGHNA and CDR2 YSLEER. The length of the CDR3 is 16 residues. Trimming cost V 6 bases and J 4 bases, with 20 bases left between them.

Here the CDR3 reads CASSLAYERGGQETQYF. The CDR3 DNA reads as TGTGCCAGCAGCTTAGCCTATGAGCGGGGGGGACAAGAGACCCAGTACTTC. The chain has TRBV7-8 and TRBJ2-5; 10 bases map to TRBD2. Germline CDR1 and CDR2: SGHVS and FQNEAQ. V lost 0 bases and J lost 2; bases outside the gene matches: 6. This CDR3 has 17 amino acids.

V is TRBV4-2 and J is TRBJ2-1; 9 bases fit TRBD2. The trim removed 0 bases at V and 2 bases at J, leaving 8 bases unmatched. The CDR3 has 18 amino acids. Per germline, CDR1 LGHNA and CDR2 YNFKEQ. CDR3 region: CASSQDPPGLAPYNEQFF. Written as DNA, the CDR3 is TGTGCCAGCAGCCAAGACCCACCCGGACTAGCGCCCTACAATGAGCAGTTCTTC.

The DNA for the CDR3 is TGCGCCAGCAGCTTGGTAGCGGGGGCCCTGGGTTCATATGAGCAGTTCTTC. Translated: CASSLVAGALGSYEQFF. V is TRBV5-1 and J is TRBJ2-1; TRBD2 matches at 9 bases. V was clipped by 0 bases and J by 8 bases; unmatched bases: 12. Germline V gives CDR1 SGHRS, CDR2 YFSETQ. The CDR3 is 17 residues long.

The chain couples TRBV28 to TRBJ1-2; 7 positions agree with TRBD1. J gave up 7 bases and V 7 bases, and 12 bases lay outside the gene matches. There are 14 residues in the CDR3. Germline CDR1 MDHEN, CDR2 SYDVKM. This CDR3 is CASTRDSLGSGYTF. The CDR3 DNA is TGTGCCAGCACCCGGGACAGTCTTGGAAGTGGCTACACCTTC.

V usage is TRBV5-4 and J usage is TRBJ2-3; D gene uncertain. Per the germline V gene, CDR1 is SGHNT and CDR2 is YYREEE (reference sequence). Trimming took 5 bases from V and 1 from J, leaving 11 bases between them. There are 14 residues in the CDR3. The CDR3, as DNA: TGTGCCAGCAGGCGGCCCAGGTGCACAGATACGCAGTATTTT. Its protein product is CASRRPRCTDTQYF.